These 21 T cell receptor beta chains share one sample of origin, sequenced in a study of cytomegalovirus exposure and HLA in healthy donors. The PCR used 60 Vbeta and 13 Jbeta primers. Generated by immunoSEQ multiplex PCR, the TCRdb table keeps only in-frame clones and is missing some. The top ten hold about 0.93% of the sample, which has about 160,000 clones, 70% to 90% seen once. Specimen: PBMCs. The receptors originated from a woman aged 25 to 39 in good health and CMV-seronegative.

The chain uses TRBV9 and TRBJ2-3, with 10 bases identical to TRBD2. The CDR3 length is 16 residues. Germline trimming cut 4 bases from V and 4 bases from J; bases unmatched to any gene: 9. Germline V CDR1 and CDR2: SGDLS, YYNGEE. The CDR3 coding sequence is TGTGCCAGCAGCAATGGGGGGCTAGCGGGAGCAGATACGCAGTATTTT. Residues: CASSNGGLAGADTQYF.

This clone was detected only once. J is TRBJ2-7 and V is TRBV28, with TRBD1 matching 8 bases. V was pared by 3 bases and J by 4 bases, with 5 bases of the junction left unmatched. The V gene's germline CDR1 is MDHEN and CDR2 SYDVKM. CDR3 size: 14 residues. The CDR3 loop is CASSFPRDRYEQYF. The CDR3 bases are TGTGCCAGCAGTTTCCCCAGGGACAGGTACGAGCAGTACTTC.

The J gene is TRBJ2-4, the V gene TRBV7-9, with TRBD1 matching 7 bases. Germline V lookup: CDR1 SEHNR, CDR2 FQNEAQ (reference sequence). CDR3 length equals 18 residues. The V segment lost 4 bases and the J segment 0 bases; nucleotides outside the gene matches: 12. The CDR3 reads CASSSSWGTDLAKNIQYF. Written as DNA, the CDR3 is TGTGCCAGCAGCTCATCCTGGGGGACAGACCTAGCCAAAAACATTCAGTACTTC. The variable domain in full, with the rest retrieved from reference TRBV7-9 and TRBJ2-4, is DTGVSQNPRHKITKRGQNVTFRCDPISEHNRLYWYRQTLGQGPEFLTYFQNEAQLEKSRLLSDRFSAERPKGSFSTLEIQRTEQGDSAMYLCASSSSWGTDLAKNIQYFGAGTRLSVL.

This clone was found once. CDR3: CASSFPAGGLGEQYF. The CDR3 DNA follows: TGTGCCAGCAGCTTCCCAGCGGGGGGCCTGGGAGAGCAGTACTTC. The V gene is TRBV7-2, the J gene TRBJ2-5, with 9 positions matching TRBD2. The germline CDR1 and CDR2 sequences are SGHTA and FQGNSA. CDR3 length: 15 residues. The V and J ends lost 3 bases and 11 bases, in that order; junction bases with no gene match: 13.

V is TRBV25-1 and J is TRBJ1-1, with D perhaps TRBD1 (5 bases). This CDR3 has 15 residues. The V gene lost 5 bases and the J gene lost 0 bases, with 13 bases spanning the gap. Germline loops: CDR1 MGHDK, CDR2 SYGVNS. CDR3 loop: CASSPLKGLNTEAFF. CDR3 nucleotides: TGTGCCAGCAGTCCCCTTAAGGGGCTGAACACTGAAGCTTTCTTT. Using reference TRBV25-1 and TRBJ1-1 for the parts outside the CDR3, the full variable domain is EADIYQTPRYLVIGTGKKITLECSQTMGHDKMYWYQQDPGMELHLIHYSYGVNSTEKGDLSSESTVSRIRTEHFPLTLESARPSHTSQYLCASSPLKGLNTEAFFGQGTRLTVV.

The J gene is TRBJ2-6, the V gene TRBV6-5; D is ambiguous. This CDR3 region has 13 residues. Deletions cut 7 bases from V and 0 bases from J, with 4 bases between. The germline V gene has CDR1 MNHEY and CDR2 SVGAGI. The CDR3 nucleotides read TGTGCCAGCACTTCCTCTGGGGCCAACGTCCTGACTTTC. It codes for CASTSSGANVLTF.

The chain recombines TRBV19 with TRBJ2-5; 8 nucleotides line up with TRBD2. The CDR3 is 16 amino acids. Germline trimming cut 5 bases from V and 0 bases from J; bases unmatched to any gene: 8. Germline V CDR1 and CDR2: LNHDA, SQIVND (reference sequence). The chain's CDR3 is CASSPAGGWYQETQYF. The CDR3 DNA sequence: TGTGCCAGTAGTCCCGCGGGGGGTTGGTACCAAGAGACCCAGTACTTC.

CDR3 amino acids: CASRYRERTEAFF. DNA of the CDR3: TGTGCCAGCAGGTACAGGGAGCGCACTGAAGCTTTCTTT. The J gene is TRBJ1-1, the V gene TRBV27; D may be TRBD1 (6 bases). Trimming pared 6 bases from V and 4 bases from J, leaving 12 bases between. The CDR3 loop spans 13 amino acids. CDR1 MNHEY and CDR2 SMNVEV come from the germline V gene (reference sequence).

A single count supports this clone. The CDR3 nucleotides are TGTGCCATCAGTGATTCTAGGGGACAGGGGAATGAGCAGTTCTTC. It encodes CAISDSRGQGNEQFF. The chain employs TRBV10-3 and TRBJ2-1, with 10 bases fitting TRBD1. The V gene end was trimmed by 3 bases and the J gene end by 7 bases; junction bases not matched to a gene: 6. The CDR3 has 15 residues. Germline-derived CDR1 and CDR2 are ENHRY and SYGVKD.

The chain couples TRBV29-1 to TRBJ1-1; TRBD1 matches 8 bases. The CDR3 length is 16 residues. After removal of 6 bases from V and 1 base from J, the junction contained 13 bases not matched to a gene. Germline loops: CDR1 SQVTM, CDR2 ANQGSEA. In DNA, the CDR3 is TGCAGCGTGACAGGGGCAGGGGGGTTTAGGAACACTGAAGCTTTCTTT. As protein: CSVTGAGGFRNTEAFF.

This clone was detected only a few times. The chain joins TRBV6-5 to TRBJ1-4; weak D call: TRBD1 (6 bases). This CDR3 is built from 14 residues. The ends were cut back, 10 bases at V and 6 bases at J, with 18 bases in the middle. Germline-derived CDR1 and CDR2 are MNHEY and SVGAGI. This CDR3 is CATRRGGADEKLFF. The CDR3 bases are TGTGCCACCCGAAGGGGGGGGGCGGATGAAAAACTGTTTTTT.

CDR3 in DNA: TGTGCCAGCAGCTTAGTGGTCACAGGGTCCTATGGCTACACCTTC. This encodes CASSLVVTGSYGYTF. The chain joins TRBV7-2 to TRBJ1-2, with D maybe TRBD1 (6 bases). Germline CDR1 SGHTA, CDR2 FQGNSA. V was clipped by 1 base and J by 4 bases, with 13 bases between them. The length of the CDR3 is 15 residues.

The chain uses TRBV7-9 and TRBJ2-7; tentative D call: TRBD1 (6 bases). Germline V gene data show CDR1 as SEHNR and CDR2 as FQNEAQ (reference sequence). Deletions cut 1 base from V and 5 bases from J, with 9 bases between. This CDR3 is built from 13 residues. The DNA for the CDR3 is TGTGCCAGCAGCTTAGGTGGGACAAACGAGCAGTACTTC. Amino acids: CASSLGGTNEQYF.

The chain is built from TRBV5-8 and TRBJ2-7; 9 nucleotides match TRBD1. V shed 3 bases and J 4 bases; nucleotides not matched to a gene: 8. This CDR3 is built from 15 residues. Germline assignment: CDR1 SGHTS and CDR2 YDEGEE. This CDR3 reads CASSYAPQGAYEQYF. The CDR3 DNA reads as TGTGCCAGCAGCTACGCACCACAGGGGGCGTACGAGCAGTACTTC.

Comments on this clone: The conserved final phenylalanine or tryptophan is absent from the CDR3, which likely points to a read error. The DNA is omitted, as the CDR3 cannot be located on it reliably, and the CDR3 follows TCRdb's listing. The chain couples TRBV19 to TRBJ2-7; the DNA was not compared with TRBD1, the D call given in the table. 9 amino acids form the CDR3, both terminal residues included. In germline, CDR1 is LNHDA, CDR2 SQIVND (reference sequence). The CDR3 here is CASMFPQGA.

The rearrangement uses TRBV30 and TRBJ1-3; D call uncertain. This CDR3 is built from 15 residues. Germline CDR1 and CDR2: GTSNPN and SVGIG (reference sequence). V lost 5 bases and J lost 0, with 14 bases in between. The CDR3 DNA is TGTGCCTGGCACGAGTACGGGATCTCTGGAAACACCATATATTTT. The encoded protein is CAWHEYGISGNTIYF.

The V and J genes are TRBV10-1 and TRBJ2-1, with 11 bases matching TRBD2. Germline CDR1 reads WNHNN; CDR2 reads SYGVQD (reference sequence). The length of the CDR3 is 14 residues. J was trimmed by 6 bases and V by 4 bases; bases with no gene match: 2. The CDR3 region is CASSVSGRANEQFF. Here the CDR3 DNA reads TGCGCCAGCAGTGTTAGCGGGAGGGCCAATGAGCAGTTCTTC.

The genes are TRBV6-1 and TRBJ1-1; D gene uncertain. The germline V gene has CDR1 MNHNS and CDR2 SASEGT. Trimming left V 4 bases short and J 1 base short, with 7 bases between. The CDR3 loop spans 13 amino acids. The CDR3, as DNA: TGTGCCAGCAGTGGCGGCAGGAACACTGAAGCTTTCTTT. This sequence encodes CASSGGRNTEAFF.

The chain carries TRBV15 and TRBJ1-4; perhaps TRBD1 as D (6 bases). Germline values: CDR1 LNHNV, CDR2 YYDKDF (reference sequence). This CDR3 is built from 14 residues. V lost 3 bases and J 4 bases, leaving 9 bases between the germline ends. The CDR3 reads CATSREQGNEKLFF. The CDR3 DNA is TGTGCCACCAGCAGGGAACAGGGTAATGAAAAACTGTTTTTT.

The J gene is TRBJ2-5, the V gene TRBV11-2, with a tentative D call TRBD2 (6 bases). The V end lost 5 bases, the J end lost 0 bases, and 10 bases lay between the germline ends. The CDR3 contains 14 residues. CDR1 SGHAT and CDR2 FQNNGV come from the germline V gene. The CDR3 sequence: CASSPGTHQETQYF. The CDR3 bases are TGTGCCAGCAGCCCCGGGACTCACCAAGAGACCCAGTACTTC.

The chain couples TRBV7-9 to TRBJ2-5, with 12 bases identical to TRBD1. In germline, CDR1 is SEHNR, CDR2 FQNEAQ (reference sequence). The CDR3 length is 17 residues. The V gene end was trimmed by 4 bases and the J gene end by 4 bases; junction bases not matched to a gene: 10. The CDR3 sequence is CASSSRDRGRRAETQYF. DNA for the CDR3: TGTGCCAGCAGCTCCCGGGACAGGGGGCGCCGGGCAGAGACCCAGTACTTC. The complete variable domain, with remaining parts taken from reference TRBV7-9 and TRBJ2-5, reads DTGVSQNPRHKITKRGQNVTFRCDPISEHNRLYWYRQTLGQGPEFLTYFQNEAQLEKSRLLSDRFSAERPKGSFSTLEIQRTEQGDSAMYLCASSSRDRGRRAETQYFGPGTRLLVL.